A single sample is the source of the 25 T cell receptor beta chains below, sequenced in a study of T-cell reconstitution after alpha-beta-depleted transplantation in children (dated by TCRdb to between 2015 and 2016). The intended sense of this specimen's treatment or condition label: allogeneic hematopoietic cell transplantation with graft depleted of TCRalphabeta T cells and CD19 B cells. Library construction relied on PCR. The listed sequencing device is Illumina HiSeq 2500. TCR libraries were prepared with molecular barcoding, using unique molecular identifiers to normalize TCRbeta repertoire quantification. TCRdb reprocessed the public reads (quality trimming at Q25 with fastp, clone calling with MiXCR) and kept in-frame beta chains. Each CDR3 protein appears once, grouped with its most common genes and DNA. In all, the sample holds 800,000 to 1,000,000 distinct CDR3 sequences, and about 29% of those were seen once. 25% to 35% of the sample is in the top ten clones.

The material sequenced was PBMCs, mostly from graft donor cells, taken 360 days after TCRalphabeta/CD19-depleted stem cell transplant. The receptors derive from a boy younger than two who had a stem cell transplant for SCID, so the T cells may come from the graft donor.

The V call is TRBV2, the J call TRBJ2-3, with D possibly being TRBD1 (7 bases). The CDR3 has 14 amino acids. V lost 3 bases, J lost 4 bases, and 11 bases lay in between. Germline V gene data show CDR1 as SNHLY and CDR2 as FYNNEI. This chain's CDR3 is CASSDQGGADTQYF. The DNA of the CDR3 is TGTGCCAGCAGTGATCAGGGGGGCGCAGATACGCAGTATTTT. The full variable domain, in which reference TRBV2 and TRBJ2-3 provide the parts outside the CDR3, is EPEVTQTPSHQVTQMGQEVILRCVPISNHLYFYWYRQILGQKVEFLVSFYNNEISEKSEIFDDQFSVERPDGSNFTLKIRSTKLEDSAMYFCASSDQGGADTQYFGPGTRLTVL.

This clonotype was seen more than once but under ten times. The chain is built from TRBV6-1 and TRBJ2-5, with D possibly being TRBD1 (5 bases). The CDR3 contains 14 residues. Germline V gene lookup returns CDR1 MNHNS and CDR2 SASEGT. The V end lost 7 bases, the J end lost 2 bases, and 14 bases lay between the germline ends. CDR3 sequence: CASTPVAGQETQYF. The CDR3 DNA follows: TGTGCCAGCACCCCCGTGGCAGGGCAAGAGACCCAGTACTTC.

The V call is TRBV7-2, the J call TRBJ2-1; 7 bases fit TRBD2. The CDR3 is 15 amino acids. Germline V CDR1 and CDR2: SGHTA, FQGNSA. With V trimmed by 5 bases and J by 5 bases, 9 bases remained unmatched. For the CDR3, the DNA is TGTGCCAGCAGCCGTCAGCGGGGAGGTGACAATGAGCAGTTCTTC. Translating gives CASSRQRGGDNEQFF.

The chain recombines TRBV4-1 with TRBJ2-1, with TRBD1 identical over 9 bases. This CDR3 has 17 amino acids. After removal of 2 bases from V and 7 bases from J, the junction contained 12 bases not matched to a gene. CDR1 is MGHRA, CDR2 YSYEKL, per germline. The CDR3 spells CASSQLSGTGFRNEQFF. In DNA, the CDR3 is TGCGCCAGCAGCCAATTATCCGGGACAGGGTTTCGAAATGAGCAGTTCTTC.

The chain links TRBV5-6 to TRBJ2-2; D gene uncertain. Germline lookup yields CDR1 SGHDT and CDR2 YYEEEE. The length of the CDR3 is 13 residues. Trimming took 0 bases from V and 4 from J, leaving 4 bases between them. The CDR3: CASSLDLTGELFF. In nucleotides, the CDR3 is TGTGCCAGCAGCTTGGACCTCACCGGGGAGCTGTTTTTT.

This chain links TRBV7-9 with TRBJ2-1; 9 bases are a match to TRBD1. Trimming removed 5 bases from V and 10 bases from J; junction bases left unmatched: 12. CDR3 length: 15 amino acids. Germline V gene sequence: CDR1 SEHNR, CDR2 FQNEAQ (reference sequence). CDR3 loop: CASSPKQGAIEEQFF. CDR3 sequence (DNA): TGTGCCAGCAGCCCTAAACAGGGGGCGATAGAAGAGCAGTTCTTC.

This clonotype came up a few times. This chain connects TRBV7-8 to TRBJ2-1, with a tentative D call TRBD2 (5 bases). The CDR3 is made up of 14 amino acids. V was clipped by 2 bases and J by 5 bases, with 10 bases between them. Germline V gene data show CDR1 as SGHVS and CDR2 as FQNEAQ. The CDR3 here is CASSLLSGNNEQFF. CDR3 nucleotide sequence: TGTGCCAGCAGCTTACTTTCGGGGAACAATGAGCAGTTCTTC.

The chain employs TRBV4-2 and TRBJ2-5; 9 nucleotides line up with TRBD1. Per germline, CDR1 LGHNA and CDR2 YNFKEQ. J was trimmed by 4 bases and V by 3 bases; bases with no gene match: 6. This CDR3 has 15 amino acids. The CDR3 coding sequence is TGTGCCAGCAGCCACCGTGACAGGGGGGGAGAGACCCAGTACTTC. Translating it yields CASSHRDRGGETQYF.

V gene TRBV7-2 combines with J gene TRBJ2-5, with 8 bases lining up with TRBD1. The CDR3 sequence is 16 residues long. Germline loops: CDR1 SGHTA, CDR2 FQGNSA. V shed 4 bases and J 5 bases; nucleotides not matched to a gene: 12. CDR3 protein: CASSWSPGGFVETQYF. The CDR3 nucleotides read TGTGCCAGCAGCTGGTCACCAGGGGGCTTCGTGGAGACCCAGTACTTC.

This clonotype was seen a single time. The chain couples TRBV5-1 to TRBJ2-1; D might be TRBD1 (6 bases). V was trimmed by 4 bases and J by 3 bases, leaving 14 bases between them. Germline CDR1 and CDR2: SGHRS and YFSETQ. The CDR3 consists of 15 residues. The CDR3: CASSLTGPLYNEQFF. The CDR3 DNA is TGCGCCAGCAGCCTGACAGGTCCCCTCTACAATGAGCAGTTCTTC.

The J gene is TRBJ2-7, the V gene TRBV29-1, with D perhaps TRBD1 (5 bases). Germline values: CDR1 SQVTM, CDR2 ANQGSEA. Trimming took off 6 bases at V and 5 bases at J, with 14 bases between the two ends. The CDR3 is 12 residues long. CDR3 residues: CSVTGVRDEQYF. Written as DNA, the CDR3 is TGCAGCGTCACAGGAGTTCGGGACGAGCAGTACTTC.

A few counts support this clonotype. J is TRBJ2-3 and V is TRBV5-1; 13 bases agree with TRBD2. Losses at the gene ends were 3 bases for V and 0 bases for J; bases not matched to a gene: 4. The CDR3 length is 17 residues. From germline, CDR1 is SGHRS and CDR2 YFSETQ. The CDR3 spells CASSSGLAGSSTDTQYF. The CDR3 region has the DNA TGCGCCAGCAGCTCGGGACTAGCGGGGTCCAGCACAGATACGCAGTATTTT.

The chain recombines TRBV7-2 with TRBJ2-7; TRBD1 matches 7 bases. CDR1 is SGHTA and CDR2 is FQGNSA in the germline V gene. The CDR3 runs to 15 residues. J gave up 0 bases and V 4 bases, and 6 bases lay outside the gene matches. The CDR3 bases are TGTGCCAGCAGCTCCCGGACAGGCAACTCCTACGAGCAGTACTTC. The encoded protein is CASSSRTGNSYEQYF.

A few counts support this clonotype. This chain uses TRBV12-3 or TRBV12-4 with TRBJ2-7, with 8 bases that match TRBD2. The ends lost 6 bases at V and 3 bases at J; junction bases unmatched: 13. The CDR3 has 16 amino acids. CDR3: CASSPRTSFTGYEQYF. The CDR3 nucleotides are TGTGCCAGCAGCCCCAGGACTAGCTTTACGGGCTACGAGCAGTACTTC.

This clonotype occurred a few times. The chain recombines TRBV5-1 with TRBJ1-2; TRBD1 aligns across 9 bases. The CDR3 is 15 residues long. Trimming cost V 2 bases and J 1 base; bases outside gene matches: 3. The germline V gene has CDR1 SGHRS and CDR2 YFSETQ. The CDR3 region has the DNA TGCGCCAGCAGCTTCGGGACAGGGATTAACTATGGCTACACCTTC. As protein: CASSFGTGINYGYTF.

CDR3 sequence reads: CASSLTWTYNEQFF. The CDR3 DNA sequence: TGCGCCAGCAGCTTGACGTGGACTTACAATGAGCAGTTCTTC. This chain connects TRBV5-1 to TRBJ2-1; possibly TRBD2 for D (5 bases). V was trimmed by 1 base and J by 4 bases, leaving 9 bases between them. The CDR3 is 14 residues long. Germline V gene sequence: CDR1 SGHRS, CDR2 YFSETQ.

The V call is TRBV7-3, the J call TRBJ2-7; D gene unclear. The germline V gene has CDR1 SGHTA and CDR2 FQGTGA. The CDR3 is 11 residues long. Trimming shortened V by 7 bases and J by 4 bases, and 8 bases separated the two germline ends. The CDR3 is CASIRVYEQYF. In DNA form, the CDR3 reads TGTGCCAGCATCCGGGTTTACGAGCAGTACTTC.

The rearrangement joins TRBV28 to TRBJ2-3; TRBD1 is a possible D gene (5 bases). The CDR3 has 16 amino acids. The V end lost 10 bases, the J end lost 0 bases, and 20 bases lay between the germline ends. Germline assignment: CDR1 MDHEN and CDR2 SYDVKM. Here the CDR3 reads CATQGLRTSSTDTQYF. DNA of the CDR3: TGTGCCACCCAGGGCCTTAGGACGTCTAGCACAGATACGCAGTATTTT.

This clonotype appeared a few times. The chain employs TRBV30 and TRBJ1-2; tentative D call: TRBD1 (5 bases). Germline lookup yields CDR1 GTSNPN and CDR2 SVGIG (reference sequence). The CDR3 runs 13 residues. The V gene lost 5 bases and the J gene lost 0 bases, with 10 bases spanning the gap. The CDR3 is CAWATEANYGYTF. The CDR3 DNA is TGTGCCTGGGCGACAGAAGCTAACTATGGCTACACCTTC.

The chain is built from TRBV24-1 and TRBJ2-7, with D maybe TRBD2 (6 bases). The CDR3 is 15 residues long. With 5 bases removed from V and 3 bases from J, the gap between germline ends came to 16 bases. CDR1 and CDR2 (germline): KGHDR, SFDVKD. For the CDR3, the DNA is TGTGCCACCAGTGCCCAATCACGCGGGATCTACGAGCAGTACTTC. Its translation: CATSAQSRGIYEQYF.

V gene TRBV5-4 combines with J gene TRBJ1-1; 7 bases agree with TRBD1. The CDR3 runs to 17 residues. From germline, CDR1 is SGHNT and CDR2 YYREEE (reference sequence). V lost 0 bases to trimming and J lost 3 bases; unmatched junction nucleotides: 11. The CDR3 DNA sequence: TGTGCCAGCAGCTTGGGGGGGTTAGGGGGCCGGGACACTGAAGCTTTCTTT. This translates into CASSLGGLGGRDTEAFF.

This clonotype was seen a few times. This chain connects TRBV9 to TRBJ2-1; D perhaps matches TRBD1 (5 bases). With 0 bases removed from V and 7 bases from J, the gap between germline ends came to 11 bases. This CDR3 comprises 14 residues. Germline CDR1 is SGDLS and CDR2 is YYNGEE. The CDR3 sequence is CASSVVAGSNEQFF. The CDR3 DNA sequence: TGTGCCAGCAGCGTAGTGGCAGGGTCGAATGAGCAGTTCTTC.

This clonotype was recorded a few times. V is TRBV5-1 and J is TRBJ1-5; D not certain. V gave up 0 bases and J gave up 1 base, with 8 bases separating them. The CDR3 spans 15 residues. Germline CDR1 and CDR2: SGHRS and YFSETQ. CDR3 in amino acids: CASSLEGRSNQPQHF. CDR3 nucleotide sequence: TGCGCCAGCAGCTTGGAAGGACGAAGCAATCAGCCCCAGCATTTT.

This clonotype turned up a few times. V gene TRBV6-5 combines with J gene TRBJ2-3, with 7 bases lining up with TRBD1. This CDR3 has 16 residues. The germline V gene encodes CDR1 MNHEY and CDR2 SVGAGI. V gave up 2 bases and J gave up 2 bases; unmatched junction bases: 7. This CDR3 is CASSYRRTGYTDTQYF. CDR3 DNA sequence: TGTGCCAGCAGTTACCGTAGGACAGGATACACAGATACGCAGTATTTT.

This clonotype has a handful of counts. The chain carries TRBV24-1 and TRBJ2-1; 9 bases map to TRBD1. This CDR3 contains 17 residues. Germline V gene lookup returns CDR1 KGHDR and CDR2 SFDVKD. V shed 3 bases and J 9 bases; nucleotides not matched to a gene: 14. CDR3 loop: CATSDPFRDRASGEQFF. CDR3 DNA: TGTGCCACCAGTGATCCATTCCGGGACAGGGCTTCGGGTGAGCAGTTCTTC.